This entry lists 18 T cell receptor beta chains sequenced from one sample in a study of T cell responses to AZD1222 COVID-19 vaccine. Some clones are missing from TCRdb's copy, which holds only in-frame ones; the method was immunoSEQ multiplex PCR. The repertoire has about 83,000 clones, more than 70% of them found once; the top ten carry approximately 9%. The sample in question was peripheral blood, obtained on day 0 of AZD1222 vaccination. All receptors derive from an adult in good health.

This chain joins TRBV30 and TRBJ1-5; the match to TRBD1 covers 8 bases. This CDR3 region has 13 residues. The V and J ends lost 6 bases and 9 bases, in that order; junction bases with no gene match: 10. CDR1 GTSNPN and CDR2 SVGIG come from the germline V gene (reference sequence). The CDR3, as DNA: TGTGCCTGCCTCAGGGGGCGTTGGCGGCCCCAGCATTTT. Protein sequence: CACLRGRWRPQHF.

This clone was seen only once. V usage is TRBV11-3 and J usage is TRBJ2-2, with 12 bases fitting TRBD1. The germline CDR1 and CDR2 sequences are SGHNT and YENEEA. CDR3 size: 15 residues. The V segment lost 5 bases and the J segment 7 bases; nucleotides outside the gene matches: 5. CDR3 bases: TGTGCCAGCAGCGGGGGACAGGGGGCCGGCGGGGAGCTGTTTTTT. Amino acids: CASSGGQGAGGELFF.

The chain employs TRBV4-3 and TRBJ2-3; D is perhaps TRBD2 (6 bases). Germline values: CDR1 LGHNA, CDR2 YSLEER. V dropped 0 bases and J dropped 5 bases, with 18 bases sitting between them. The CDR3 extends over 17 amino acids. The CDR3 loop reads CASSQDVGGSGEDTQYF. The CDR3 DNA is TGCGCCAGCAGCCAAGATGTGGGAGGATCAGGAGAAGATACGCAGTATTTT.

V is TRBV30 and J is TRBJ1-1; no firm D call. V lost 3 bases, J lost 0 bases, and 14 bases lay in between. The CDR3 runs 15 residues. CDR1 is GTSNPN and CDR2 is SVGIG in the germline V gene (reference sequence). CDR3 sequence (DNA): TGTGCCTGGAGCCCCGTAGGAGGCATGAACACTGAAGCTTTCTTT. Translated: CAWSPVGGMNTEAFF.

The V gene is TRBV2, the J gene TRBJ2-3; D ambiguous. V was pared by 6 bases and J by 7 bases, with 11 bases between. CDR3 length equals 12 residues. Germline V gene lookup returns CDR1 SNHLY and CDR2 FYNNEI. CDR3 bases: TGTGCCAGCAGGTCCTATGATAATACGCAGTATTTT. This gives the protein CASRSYDNTQYF.

The rearrangement joins TRBV29-1 to TRBJ2-2; 9 nucleotides agree with TRBD2. The germline CDR1 and CDR2 sequences are SQVTM and ANQGSEA. After removal of 7 bases from V and 4 bases from J, the junction contained 10 bases not matched to a gene. CDR3 size: 15 residues. In nucleotides, the CDR3 is TGCAGCGCCTTCCCCGGGACTAGCCCCACCGGGGAGCTGTTTTTT. Its translation: CSAFPGTSPTGELFF.

The J gene is TRBJ1-4, the V gene TRBV7-9, with 9 bases fitting TRBD1. After removal of 6 bases from V and 7 bases from J, the junction contained 9 bases not matched to a gene. Germline V CDR1 and CDR2: SEHNR, FQNEAQ (reference sequence). CDR3 size: 15 residues. The CDR3 loop is CASREPGTGSEKLFF. CDR3 sequence (DNA): TGTGCCAGCAGGGAACCCGGGACAGGGAGTGAAAAACTGTTTTTT.

This chain joins TRBV7-6 and TRBJ2-1; 8 positions agree with TRBD2. From germline, CDR1 is SGHVS and CDR2 FNYEAQ. V was pared by 0 bases and J by 8 bases, with 9 bases of the junction left unmatched. The CDR3 loop spans 16 amino acids. The CDR3 DNA reads as TGTGCCAGCAGCTTAGCACCCAGCGGGAGACTGTATGAGCAGTTCTTC. It codes for CASSLAPSGRLYEQFF.

The J gene is TRBJ2-2, the V gene TRBV14; D ambiguous. V was clipped by 0 bases and J by 3 bases, with 8 bases between them. The CDR3 has 15 amino acids. In germline, CDR1 is SGHDN, CDR2 FVKESK. For the CDR3, the DNA is TGTGCCAGCAGCCAAGAGGTCTATTACACCGGGGAGCTGTTTTTT. This gives the protein CASSQEVYYTGELFF.

The gene calls are TRBV21-1 and TRBJ2-5; the table's D call TRBD2 went unverified against the DNA. TRBV21-1 is a pseudogene segment. This CDR3 is 17 amino acids long. CDR3 coding DNA: TGTGCCAGCAGCCCTCGACTAGCGGGGGGGCCAATAGAGACCCAGTACTTC. This gives the protein CASSPRLAGGPIETQYF.

V and J are TRBV19 and TRBJ1-2; TRBD1 agrees at 11 bases. Per germline, CDR1 LNHDA and CDR2 SQIVND (reference sequence). The CDR3 is 17 residues long. The junction had 12 bases not matched to a gene; V was cut back by 5 bases and J by 4 bases. CDR3 residues: CASSPRTGGIPSYGYTF. The CDR3, as DNA: TGTGCCAGTAGTCCACGGACAGGGGGCATTCCCTCCTATGGCTACACCTTC.

This clone was picked up one time. J is TRBJ2-2 and V is TRBV7-3; the D is unclear. Germline CDR1 is SGHTA and CDR2 is FQGTGA. V was cut by 4 bases and J by 4 bases, with 7 bases left in between. The CDR3 consists of 13 residues. This chain's CDR3 is CASSSRPTGELFF. CDR3 sequence (DNA): TGTGCCAGCAGCTCCCGCCCCACCGGGGAGCTGTTTTTT.

The chain employs TRBV29-1 and TRBJ2-7; D unclear. From germline, CDR1 is SQVTM and CDR2 ANQGSEA. Trimming removed 4 bases at V and 4 bases at J, with 11 bases between. The CDR3 covers 12 residues. The chain's CDR3 is CSVAPHTYEQYF. CDR3 nucleotides: TGCAGCGTTGCCCCACACACGTACGAGCAGTACTTC.

The chain couples TRBV6-5 to TRBJ2-5; D unclear. The germline CDR1 and CDR2 sequences are MNHEY and SVGAGI. Trimming pared 0 bases from V and 0 bases from J, leaving 11 bases between. The length of the CDR3 is 16 residues. For the CDR3, the DNA is TGTGCCAGCAGTTACTCGTCTATTACTTACCAAGAGACCCAGTACTTC. It specifies CASSYSSITYQETQYF.

This chain uses TRBV5-1 with TRBJ2-1; D may match TRBD1 or TRBD2 (5 bases each). The CDR3 is 15 amino acids. Germline lookup yields CDR1 SGHRS and CDR2 YFSETQ. V lost 3 bases and J lost 2, with 12 bases in between. CDR3 region: CASSWAGAPYNEQFF. The CDR3 region has the DNA TGCGCCAGCAGCTGGGCCGGGGCCCCCTACAATGAGCAGTTCTTC.

This rearrangement joins TRBV6-5 to TRBJ2-3, with 12 bases identical to TRBD2. The germline CDR1 and CDR2 sequences are MNHEY and SVGAGI. The CDR3 runs to 14 residues. V was clipped by 4 bases and J by 5 bases; unmatched bases: 1. In DNA form, the CDR3 reads TGTGCCAGCAGTTGGACTAGCGGGAAAGATACGCAGTATTTT. It translates to CASSWTSGKDTQYF.

The chain links TRBV3-1 (or the pseudogene TRBV3-2) to TRBJ1-6; the D is unclear. From germline, CDR1 is LGHDT and CDR2 YNNKEL (reference sequence). Trimming removed 1 base at V and 4 bases at J, with 8 bases between. The CDR3 is 15 residues long. Here the CDR3 reads CASSQVPGYNSPLHF. DNA for the CDR3: TGTGCCAGCAGCCAAGTTCCAGGTTATAATTCACCCCTCCACTTT.

This chain joins TRBV4-2 and TRBJ1-4; D uncertain. The V end was cut by 3 bases, the J end by 6 bases, with 17 bases between. The CDR3 totals 16 residues. Germline V gene sequence: CDR1 LGHNA, CDR2 YNFKEQ. The CDR3: CASSQAPGRRDEKLFF. CDR3 coding DNA: TGTGCCAGCAGCCAGGCCCCCGGGCGCCGGGATGAAAAACTGTTTTTT.